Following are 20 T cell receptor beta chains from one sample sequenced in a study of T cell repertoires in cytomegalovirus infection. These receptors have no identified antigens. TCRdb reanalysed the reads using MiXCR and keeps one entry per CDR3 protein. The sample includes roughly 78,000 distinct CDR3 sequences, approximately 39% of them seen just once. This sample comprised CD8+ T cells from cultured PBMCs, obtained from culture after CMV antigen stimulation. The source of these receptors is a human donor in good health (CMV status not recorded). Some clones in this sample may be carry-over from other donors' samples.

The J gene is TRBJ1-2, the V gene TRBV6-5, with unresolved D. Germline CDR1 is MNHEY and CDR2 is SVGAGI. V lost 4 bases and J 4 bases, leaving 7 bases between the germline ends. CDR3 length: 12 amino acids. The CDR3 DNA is TGTGCCAGCAGTTCGGACGGCTATGGCTACACCTTC. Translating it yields CASSSDGYGYTF.

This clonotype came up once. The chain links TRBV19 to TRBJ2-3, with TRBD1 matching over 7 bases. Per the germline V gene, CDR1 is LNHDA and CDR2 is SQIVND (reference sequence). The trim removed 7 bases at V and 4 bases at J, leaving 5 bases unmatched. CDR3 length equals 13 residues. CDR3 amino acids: CASKATGSDTQYF. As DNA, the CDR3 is TGTGCCAGTAAGGCGACAGGGTCAGATACGCAGTATTTT.

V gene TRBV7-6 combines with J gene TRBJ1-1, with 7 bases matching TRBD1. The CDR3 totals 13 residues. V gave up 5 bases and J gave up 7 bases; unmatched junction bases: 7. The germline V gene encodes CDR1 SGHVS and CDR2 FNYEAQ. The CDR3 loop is CASSLGTADEAFF. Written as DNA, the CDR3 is TGTGCCAGCAGCCTCGGGACAGCAGATGAAGCTTTCTTT. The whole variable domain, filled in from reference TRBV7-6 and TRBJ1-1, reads GAGVSQSPRYKVTKRGQDVALRCDPISGHVSLYWYRQALGQGPEFLTYFNYEAQQDKSGLPNDRFSAERPEGSISTLTIQRTEQRDSAMYRCASSLGTADEAFFGQGTRLTVV.

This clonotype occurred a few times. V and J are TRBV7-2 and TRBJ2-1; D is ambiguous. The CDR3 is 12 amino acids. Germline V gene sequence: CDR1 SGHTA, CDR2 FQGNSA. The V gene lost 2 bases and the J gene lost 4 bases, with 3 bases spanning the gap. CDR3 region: CASSLKYNEQFF. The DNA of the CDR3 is TGTGCCAGCAGCTTAAAATACAATGAGCAGTTCTTC.

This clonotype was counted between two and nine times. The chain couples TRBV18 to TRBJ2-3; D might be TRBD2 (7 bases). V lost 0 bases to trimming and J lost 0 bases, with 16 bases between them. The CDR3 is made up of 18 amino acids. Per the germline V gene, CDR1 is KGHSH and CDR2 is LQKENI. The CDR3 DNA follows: TGTGCCAGCTCACCACCGGGCGGGGGCCTTCTGAGCACAGATACGCAGTATTTT. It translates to CASSPPGGGLLSTDTQYF.

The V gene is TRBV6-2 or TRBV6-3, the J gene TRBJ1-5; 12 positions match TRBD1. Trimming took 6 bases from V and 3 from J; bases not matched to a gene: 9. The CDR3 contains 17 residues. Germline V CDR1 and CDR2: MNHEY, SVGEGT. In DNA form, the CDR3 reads TGTGCCAGCAGGGCCGAGTGGGACAGGGGGCCCAATCAGCCCCAGCATTTT. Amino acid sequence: CASRAEWDRGPNQPQHF.

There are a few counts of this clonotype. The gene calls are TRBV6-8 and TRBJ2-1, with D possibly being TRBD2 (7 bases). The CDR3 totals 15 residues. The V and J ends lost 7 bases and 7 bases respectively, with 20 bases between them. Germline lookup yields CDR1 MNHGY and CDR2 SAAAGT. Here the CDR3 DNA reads TGTGCCAGCACCAAGTGGGCGGGGGCCCCAAATGAGCAGTTCTTC. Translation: CASTKWAGAPNEQFF.

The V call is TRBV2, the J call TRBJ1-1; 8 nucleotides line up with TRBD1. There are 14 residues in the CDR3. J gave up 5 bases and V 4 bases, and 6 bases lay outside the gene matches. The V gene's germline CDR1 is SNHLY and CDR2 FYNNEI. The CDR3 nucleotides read TGTGCCAGCAGTGGGACAGGGTCGGGGACTGAAGCTTTCTTT. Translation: CASSGTGSGTEAFF.

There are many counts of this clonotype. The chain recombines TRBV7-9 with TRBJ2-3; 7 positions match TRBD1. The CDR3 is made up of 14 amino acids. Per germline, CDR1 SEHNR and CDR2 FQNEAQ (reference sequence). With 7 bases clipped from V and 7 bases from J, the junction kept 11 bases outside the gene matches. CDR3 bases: TGTGCCAGCACCATGACAGGGATTGTGAATACGCAGTATTTT. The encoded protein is CASTMTGIVNTQYF.

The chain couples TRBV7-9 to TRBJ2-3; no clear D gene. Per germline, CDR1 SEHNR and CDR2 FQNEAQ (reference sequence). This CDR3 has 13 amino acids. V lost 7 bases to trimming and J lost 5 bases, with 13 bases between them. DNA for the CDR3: TGTGCCAGCACCCCGCCCAACCAAGATACGCAGTATTTT. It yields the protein CASTPPNQDTQYF. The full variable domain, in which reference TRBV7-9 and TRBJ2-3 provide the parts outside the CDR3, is DTGVSQNPRHKITKRGQNVTFRCDPISEHNRLYWYRQTLGQGPEFLTYFQNEAQLEKSRLLSDRFSAERPKGSFSTLEIQRTEQGDSAMYLCASTPPNQDTQYFGPGTRLTVL.

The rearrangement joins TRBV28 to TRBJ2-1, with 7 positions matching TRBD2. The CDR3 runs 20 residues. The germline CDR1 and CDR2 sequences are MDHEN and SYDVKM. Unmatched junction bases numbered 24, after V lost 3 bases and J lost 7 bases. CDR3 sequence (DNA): TGTGCCAGCAGTTTTCGGGCCCCAGAACGACTAGCAAGTAAGGGGAATGAGCAGTTCTTC. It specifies CASSFRAPERLASKGNEQFF.

The CDR3 bases are TGTGCCAGCAGTGAGGGGCCCTGGACAGACATCTCCTACAATGAGCAGTTCTTC. This gives the protein CASSEGPWTDISYNEQFF. The chain is built from TRBV2 and TRBJ2-1; possible D gene TRBD1, 6 bases. The CDR3 length is 18 residues. Germline CDR1 SNHLY, CDR2 FYNNEI. V lost 3 bases, J lost 0 bases, and 18 bases lay in between.

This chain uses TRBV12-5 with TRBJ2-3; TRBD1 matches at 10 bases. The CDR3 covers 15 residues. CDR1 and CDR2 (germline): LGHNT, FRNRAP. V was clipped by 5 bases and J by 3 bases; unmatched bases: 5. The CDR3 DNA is TGTGCTAGTGGTCAAGGACAGGGGGTAACAGATACGCAGTATTTT. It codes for CASGQGQGVTDTQYF.

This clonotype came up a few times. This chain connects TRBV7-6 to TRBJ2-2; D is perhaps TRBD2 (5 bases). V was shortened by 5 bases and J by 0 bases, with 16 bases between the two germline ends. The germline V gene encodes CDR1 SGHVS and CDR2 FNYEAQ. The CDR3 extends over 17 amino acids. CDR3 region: CASSPRRGSSNTGELFF. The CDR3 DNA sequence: TGTGCCAGCAGCCCGCGACGAGGGAGCTCGAACACCGGGGAGCTGTTTTTT.

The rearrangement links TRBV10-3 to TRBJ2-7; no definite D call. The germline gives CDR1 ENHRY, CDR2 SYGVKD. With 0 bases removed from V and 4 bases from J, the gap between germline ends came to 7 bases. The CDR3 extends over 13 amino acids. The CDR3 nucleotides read TGTGCCATCAGTGAGTCCGCGTCGTACGAGCAGTACTTC. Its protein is CAISESASYEQYF.

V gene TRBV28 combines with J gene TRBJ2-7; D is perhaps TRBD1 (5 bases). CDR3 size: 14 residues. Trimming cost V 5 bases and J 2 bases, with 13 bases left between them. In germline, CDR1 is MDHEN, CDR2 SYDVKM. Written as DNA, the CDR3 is TGTGCCAGCAGTCTCTTTACAGGACCCTACGAGCAGTACTTC. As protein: CASSLFTGPYEQYF.

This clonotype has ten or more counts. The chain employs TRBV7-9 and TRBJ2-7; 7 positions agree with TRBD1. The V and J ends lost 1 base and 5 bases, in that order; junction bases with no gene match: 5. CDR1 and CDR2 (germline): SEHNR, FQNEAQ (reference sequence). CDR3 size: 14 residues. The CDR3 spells CASSLGQGFDEQYF. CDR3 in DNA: TGTGCCAGCAGCTTAGGACAGGGTTTCGACGAGCAGTACTTC.

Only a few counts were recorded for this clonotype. Here the CDR3 DNA reads TGTGCCAGTTGGCCGGGAGGCAATCAGCCCCAGCATTTT. Translated: CASWPGGNQPQHF. The chain carries TRBV19 and TRBJ1-5, with D uncertain. Germline assignment: CDR1 LNHDA and CDR2 SQIVND (reference sequence). V lost 8 bases and J 2 bases, leaving 10 bases between the germline ends. This CDR3 is 13 amino acids long.

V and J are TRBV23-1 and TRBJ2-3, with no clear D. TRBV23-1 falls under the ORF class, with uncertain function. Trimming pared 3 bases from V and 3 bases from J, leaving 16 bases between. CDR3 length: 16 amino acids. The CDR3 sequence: CASSHICHEPTDTQYF. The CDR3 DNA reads TGCGCCAGCAGTCATATTTGCCATGAACCGACAGATACGCAGTATTTT.

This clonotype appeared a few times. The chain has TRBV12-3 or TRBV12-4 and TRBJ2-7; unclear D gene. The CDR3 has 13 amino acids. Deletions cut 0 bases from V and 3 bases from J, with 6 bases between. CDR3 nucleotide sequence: TGTGCCAGCAGTTTAGCGCTCGGCTACGAGCAGTACTTC. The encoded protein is CASSLALGYEQYF.